Presented here are 13 T cell receptor beta chains from one specimen sequenced in a study of monozygotic twins with inflammatory bowel disease. No DNA is given; TCRdb re-called the 5' RACE reads and lists each CDR3 protein once. The clone table shows some 400,000 distinct CDR3 sequences, with the ten largest holding 2.4%. Sequenced sample: blood. The receptors stem from a human donor with ulcerative colitis or Crohn's disease, or a healthy co-twin of an affected twin (not recorded which).

V and J are TRBV5-6 and TRBJ2-7; with no DNA, the TCRdb D assignment of TRBD1 cannot be verified. This CDR3 has 16 residues. Germline V lookup: CDR1 SGHDT, CDR2 YYEEEE. The CDR3 loop is CASSLARGVFRYEQYF. The whole variable domain, filled in from reference TRBV5-6 and TRBJ2-7, reads DAGVTQSPTHLIKTRGQQVTLRCSPKSGHDTVSWYQQALGQGPQFIFQYYEEEERQRGNFPDRFSGHQFPNYSSELNVNALLLGDSALYLCASSLARGVFRYEQYFGPGTRLTVT.

The genes are TRBV10-3 and TRBJ1-3; TCRdb's D gene call, TRBD1, goes unchecked for lack of DNA. CDR1 and CDR2 (germline): ENHRY, SYGVKD. This CDR3 spans 16 amino acids. CDR3 sequence reads: CAISEGQGARGNTIYF.

The gene calls are TRBV9 and TRBJ1-2; TCRdb reports TRBD1, a call that lacks DNA to check it against. CDR3 length equals 15 residues. From germline, CDR1 is SGDLS and CDR2 YYNGEE. CDR3 amino acids: CASSEGTASNYGYTF.

The rearrangement uses TRBV4-3 and TRBJ1-2; TCRdb names TRBD1, which stays unverified in the absence of DNA. Germline V gene lookup returns CDR1 LGHNA and CDR2 YSLEER. The CDR3 has 15 amino acids. CDR3 sequence: CASSQDPGGQRGYTF.

The chain employs TRBV5-1 and TRBJ2-5. Germline V gene data show CDR1 as SGHRS and CDR2 as YFSETQ. The CDR3 has 14 residues. CDR3 in amino acids: CASSSPWDQETQYF.

Here the CDR3 reads CASSPFSPRQQYNEQFF. The V call is TRBV18, the J call TRBJ2-1; the D call from TCRdb, TRBD1, cannot be confirmed without DNA. This CDR3 comprises 17 residues. The germline V gene has CDR1 KGHSH and CDR2 LQKENI.

This chain connects TRBV9 to TRBJ2-3; TCRdb picks TRBD1, but there is no DNA to check that call. The CDR3 contains 14 residues. Germline V gene lookup returns CDR1 SGDLS and CDR2 YYNGEE. The CDR3: CASSVGSGTDTQYF. Combining the CDR3 with reference TRBV9 and TRBJ2-3 gives the whole variable domain DSGVTQTPKHLITATGQRVTLRCSPRSGDLSVYWYQQSLDQGLQFLIQYYNGEERAKGNILERFSAQQFPDLHSELNLSSLELGDSALYFCASSVGSGTDTQYFGPGTRLTVL.

This chain links TRBV5-1 with TRBJ1-1. Germline CDR1 SGHRS, CDR2 YFSETQ. This CDR3 has 16 residues. The CDR3: CASSQQPQEQNTEAFF.

V gene TRBV5-1 combines with J gene TRBJ2-3; without DNA, the TCRdb call of TRBD1 cannot be checked. The V gene's germline CDR1 is SGHRS and CDR2 YFSETQ. The CDR3 loop spans 15 amino acids. The CDR3 loop reads CASSGGQGNTDTQYF.

The genes are TRBV6-1 and TRBJ1-1; no DNA is available, so the TRBD1 call from TCRdb remains unchecked. Germline V gene data show CDR1 as MNHNS and CDR2 as SASEGT. The CDR3 is made up of 14 amino acids. The CDR3 loop reads CASSRFRGMTEAFF.

The chain employs TRBV20-1 and TRBJ1-1. The germline gives CDR1 DFQATT, CDR2 SNEGSKA (reference sequence). This CDR3 contains 13 residues. The CDR3 is CSARVQRNTEAFF.

J is TRBJ1-5 and V is TRBV19; the TRBD1 assignment by TCRdb is unverifiable without DNA. The CDR3 runs to 13 residues. Germline CDR1 reads LNHDA; CDR2 reads SQIVND (reference sequence). CDR3 sequence reads: CARGDSGNQPQHF.

This chain uses TRBV7-2 with TRBJ2-2. Germline V gene data show CDR1 as SGHTA and CDR2 as FQGNSA. The CDR3 consists of 15 residues. CDR3 sequence reads: CASSSGRGTTGELFF.